The 14 T cell receptor beta chains below come from one sample, sequenced in a study of cytomegalovirus exposure and HLA in healthy donors. The study ran its PCR with 60 Vbeta and 13 Jbeta primers. Only in-frame clones appear in the TCRdb table, and some are missing; sequencing was by immunoSEQ multiplex PCR. The sample yields about 140,000 clones, more than 60% seen once. The sequencing sample was made of PBMCs. The receptors were sampled from a man between 18 and 35 years old in good health and CMV-seropositive.

The rearrangement joins TRBV27 to TRBJ2-1, with TRBD2 matching 12 bases. The J segment lost 7 bases and the V segment lost 5 bases, leaving 12 bases of the junction unmatched. CDR3 length: 17 residues. Germline V gene lookup returns CDR1 MNHEY and CDR2 SMNVEV (reference sequence). The chain's CDR3 is CASSTQLAGGITNEQFF. CDR3 in DNA: TGTGCCAGCAGTACTCAACTAGCGGGAGGTATAACGAATGAGCAGTTCTTC.

J is TRBJ1-1 and V is TRBV29-1; D is possibly TRBD1 (6 bases). The germline gives CDR1 SQVTM, CDR2 ANQGSEA. V lost 7 bases and J 7 bases, leaving 19 bases between the germline ends. The CDR3 loop spans 13 amino acids. CDR3 in DNA: TGCAGCGCTGATGCCGGGACAACCTTTGAAGCTTTCTTT. Amino acids: CSADAGTTFEAFF.

V and J are TRBV5-5 and TRBJ1-1, with D possibly TRBD1 on 5 matching bases. Per germline, CDR1 SGHKS and CDR2 YYEKEE (reference sequence). CDR3 length: 15 residues. The V end was cut by 4 bases, the J end by 11 bases, with 24 bases between. The CDR3, as DNA: TGTGCCAGCAGCCTGATCGGGCAGGGCAGACCCGGGGCTTTCTTT. Protein sequence: CASSLIGQGRPGAFF.

This clone was detected a few times. V gene TRBV30 combines with J gene TRBJ1-2; D ambiguous. Per germline, CDR1 GTSNPN and CDR2 SVGIG (reference sequence). With 0 bases removed from V and 3 bases from J, the gap between germline ends came to 14 bases. The CDR3 length is 15 residues. This CDR3 reads CAWSVEDYYDYGYTF. The CDR3 bases are TGTGCCTGGAGTGTAGAGGACTACTACGACTATGGCTACACCTTC. The entire variable domain, with the rest obtained from reference TRBV30 and TRBJ1-2, is as follows: SQTIHQWPATLVQPVGSPLSLECTVEGTSNPNLYWYRQAAGRGLQLLFYSVGIGQISSEVPQNLSASRPQDRQFILSSKKLLLSDSGFYLCAWSVEDYYDYGYTFGSGTRLTVV.

This clone has more than one count but fewer than ten. The V and J genes are TRBV15 and TRBJ2-1; D possibly corresponds to TRBD1 (5 bases). V was cut by 5 bases and J by 3 bases, with 14 bases left in between. Germline-derived CDR1 and CDR2 are LNHNV and YYDKDF (reference sequence). This CDR3 region has 15 residues. The CDR3 DNA follows: TGTGCCACCAGCTCCCCACGGCAGGGCTACAATGAGCAGTTCTTC. This gives the protein CATSSPRQGYNEQFF.

This chain connects TRBV5-1 to TRBJ2-1, with D possibly being TRBD2 (6 bases). The germline V gene has CDR1 SGHRS and CDR2 YFSETQ. The CDR3 extends over 15 amino acids. Trimming took 0 bases from V and 6 from J, leaving 13 bases between them. Here the CDR3 DNA reads TGCGCCAGCAGCTTGGATCCTAGCGAAGGCAATGAGCAGTTCTTC. Protein: CASSLDPSEGNEQFF.

This clone was seen a few times. The chain joins TRBV6-1 to TRBJ2-5; 11 positions match TRBD2. The J call is uncertain, as TRBJ2-7 better fits the DNA end. CDR1 MNHNS and CDR2 SASEGT come from the germline V gene. The CDR3 runs to 15 residues. CDR3 loop: CASRLGLADTYEQYF. CDR3 bases: TGTGCCAGCAGATTGGGACTAGCGGACACCTACGAGCAGTACTTC.

The chain uses TRBV30 and TRBJ1-4, with D maybe TRBD1 (5 bases). The germline gives CDR1 GTSNPN, CDR2 SVGIG (reference sequence). The V gene lost 6 bases and the J gene lost 1 base, with 12 bases spanning the gap. The CDR3 spans 14 residues. DNA for the CDR3: TGTGCCTGCTTGGGGAGGGGAACTAATGAAAAACTGTTTTTT. This encodes CACLGRGTNEKLFF.

This chain connects TRBV6-5 to TRBJ2-5; possible D gene TRBD2, 5 bases. The CDR3 length is 14 residues. Germline values: CDR1 MNHEY, CDR2 SVGAGI. Trimming removed 0 bases at V and 11 bases at J, with 16 bases between. The CDR3 loop is CASSYSTYSEQQYF. Written as DNA, the CDR3 is TGTGCCAGCAGTTACTCGACATATAGCGAACAGCAGTACTTC.

This sequence joins TRBV4-1 and TRBJ2-7, with 12 nucleotides matching TRBD2. CDR1 and CDR2 from the germline V gene are MGHRA and YSYEKL. The CDR3 sequence is 17 residues long. V lost 2 bases to trimming and J lost 4 bases; unmatched junction nucleotides: 9. The CDR3 DNA sequence: TGCGCCAGCAGCCAAAAGTCTAGCGGGAGGGTGATATACGAGCAGTACTTC. Its protein product is CASSQKSSGRVIYEQYF.

V usage is TRBV6-6 and J usage is TRBJ2-3; 10 bases align to TRBD1. With 5 bases clipped from V and 8 bases from J, the junction kept 7 bases outside the gene matches. The CDR3 sequence is 14 residues long. Looked up from germline, CDR1 is MNHNY and CDR2 is SVGAGI (reference sequence). CDR3 loop: CASSLSDRGPTQYF. CDR3 in DNA: TGTGCCAGCAGTCTTTCCGACAGGGGGCCTACGCAGTATTTT.

In this sample, this clone turned up a few times. The genes are TRBV7-9 and TRBJ2-1; 14 bases are a match to TRBD2. V trimming: 4 bases; J trimming: 8 bases; junction bases outside the gene matches: 4. The germline V gene has CDR1 SEHNR and CDR2 FQNEAQ (reference sequence). This CDR3 region has 15 residues. The CDR3 sequence: CASSSKTSGRDEQFF. The CDR3 bases are TGTGCCAGCAGCTCGAAGACTAGCGGGAGGGATGAGCAGTTCTTC.

The chain employs TRBV19 and TRBJ2-5; D is perhaps TRBD2 (6 bases). The CDR3 totals 13 residues. Germline assignment: CDR1 LNHDA and CDR2 SQIVND (reference sequence). V dropped 5 bases and J dropped 10 bases, with 17 bases sitting between them. The CDR3 nucleotides are TGTGCCAGTAGTCCCCAAGGCACGGGGGACCAGTACTTC. Amino acid sequence: CASSPQGTGDQYF.

This chain joins TRBV28 and TRBJ2-7; D remains ambiguous. The germline V gene encodes CDR1 MDHEN and CDR2 SYDVKM. This CDR3 is 13 amino acids long. Between the trimmed V and J ends, which lost 1 base and 7 bases, there was a span of 11 bases. The CDR3 protein is CASSLSGRGEQYF. The CDR3 DNA reads TGTGCCAGCAGTTTATCGGGTCGTGGGGAGCAGTACTTC.